This note documents a single T cell receptor beta chain sequence. The data derive from a study of blood T cell repertoires in COVID-19. About the study: Sites in the United States, Italy and Spain provided acute and convalescent COVID-19 samples.

Methods used by the authors: Amplification of reference gene primers was used by the study to estimate nucleated cell counts. Sequencing used immunoSEQ multiplex PCR; TCRdb keeps in-frame clones, though not all of them. V and J calls and clone size are given by that table; D and trimming were obtained from the DNA. The table shows 300,000 to 400,000 clones, with 85% to 90% occurring only once. After removal of 7 bases from V and 8 bases from J, the junction contained 5 bases not matched to a gene. This CDR3 region has 12 residues. Participant age was about 18 to 89 years, and participants resided in approximately 25 US areas. Categorization into cohorts depended on clinical history that participants reported.

Sequenced: PBMCs or T cells enriched from blood (not recorded which). The TCR was taken from a woman between 25 and 40 years old with acute COVID-19. This chain links TRBV12-3 or TRBV12-4 with TRBJ2-1; 7 bases agree with TRBD1. The CDR3 nucleotides read TGTGCCAGCACGACAGGGTGGCATGAGCAGTTCTTC. Its protein is CASTTGWHEQFF.